These T cell receptor beta chains were read from a single sample in a study of radiotherapy plus CTLA-4 blockade in lung cancer. Data came from immunoSEQ multiplex PCR; TCRdb stores just in-frame clones and leaves some out. The table includes 52,000 or so clones, 79% detected once. This specimen consisted of peripheral blood, obtained from a patient treated with radiotherapy plus ipilimumab. The receptors were gathered from a human donor with non-small cell lung cancer who had a partial response to radiotherapy plus ipilimumab. CDR3s include the opening cysteine and the closing phenylalanine or tryptophan. D genes are given only for firm matches. Rows may omit the clone size; those that give it use once, few, many or a size class.

D	V	size	J	length	CDR3	DNA
NA	TRBV12-5	NA	TRBJ2-1	13	CASGLSAENEQFF	TGTGCTAGTGGTTTGTCAGCGGAAAATGAGCAGTTCTTC
NA	TRBV6-6	many	TRBJ1-2	12	CASTDSNYGYTF	TGTGCCAGCACCGACAGTAACTATGGCTACACCTTC
NA	TRBV7-2	NA	TRBJ1-2	11	CASRPSYGYTF	TGTGCCAGCAGACCGAGTTATGGCTACACCTTC
TRBD2	TRBV7-8	once	TRBJ2-2	16	CASTRSGGATTGELFF	TGTGCCAGCACCCGTAGCGGGGGGGCAACCACCGGGGAGCTGTTTTTT
TRBD1	TRBV27	NA	TRBJ2-1	17	CASSSATGASTYNEQFF	TGTGCCAGCAGTTCGGCGACAGGGGCCTCTACCTACAATGAGCAGTTCTTC
NA	TRBV5-1	few	TRBJ2-7	14	CASSLGANMDEQYF	TGCGCCAGCAGCTTGGGGGCCAACATGGACGAGCAGTACTTC
TRBD1	TRBV28	NA	TRBJ2-7	15	CASSITGVGAYEQYF	TGTGCCAGCAGTATCACAGGGGTGGGGGCCTACGAGCAGTACTTC
NA	TRBV7-2	NA	TRBJ2-2	16	CASSPAGTLNTGELFF	TGTGCCAGCAGCCCCGCCGGGACTCTGAACACCGGGGAGCTGTTTTTT
TRBD2	TRBV5-1	once	TRBJ2-5	16	CASSFPLAGPQETQYF	TGCGCCAGCAGCTTTCCGCTAGCGGGGCCCCAAGAGACCCAGTACTTC
NA	TRBV7-9	NA	TRBJ2-7	13	CASSVGLIYEQYF	TGTGCCAGCAGCGTTGGACTGATCTACGAGCAGTACTTC
NA	TRBV7-2	once	TRBJ2-7	11	CASSSNRGQYF	TGTGCCAGCAGCTCCAATAGGGGGCAGTACTTC
TRBD1	TRBV14	NA	TRBJ2-5	19	CASSEYRAGTGGHEETQYF	TGTGCCAGCAGCGAATATAGAGCCGGGACAGGGGGCCATGAAGAGACCCAGTACTTC
NA	TRBV6-1	NA	TRBJ1-2	13	CASSESGIGGYTF	TGTGCCAGCAGTGAATCAGGGATCGGGGGCTACACCTTC
TRBD1	TRBV12-5	NA	TRBJ2-7	14	CASGLRDRVDEQYF	TGTGCTAGTGGTTTGCGGGACAGGGTGGACGAGCAGTACTTC
TRBD2	TRBV27	NA	TRBJ2-7	15	CASSFGDYTIYEQYF	TGTGCCAGCAGTTTTGGGGACTATACTATCTACGAGCAGTACTTC
NA	TRBV11-1	NA	TRBJ2-7	14	CASSLDQGYYEQYF	TGTGCCAGCAGCTTGGATCAGGGGTACTACGAGCAGTACTTC
TRBD1	TRBV27	NA	TRBJ2-7	15	CASSLSTTGGAEQYF	TGTGCCAGCAGTTTATCGACGACAGGGGGCGCCGAGCAGTACTTC
TRBD2	TRBV7-9	NA	TRBJ2-3	17	CASSLVTSGVTTDTQYF	TGTGCCAGCAGCTTAGTTACTAGCGGGGTTACCACAGATACGCAGTATTTT
NA	TRBV29-1	few	TRBJ1-1	13	CSVLGLDGTEAFF	TGCAGCGTCTTGGGCCTGGATGGGACTGAAGCTTTCTTT
TRBD1	TRBV4-1	NA	TRBJ2-5	15	CASSKTTGEAETQYF	TGCGCCAGCAGCAAAACGACAGGGGAGGCAGAGACCCAGTACTTC
NA	TRBV5-5	NA	TRBJ2-3	15	CASSLAGDPTDTQYF	TGTGCCAGCAGCTTGGCAGGGGATCCTACAGATACGCAGTATTTT
NA	TRBV5-6	NA	TRBJ2-7	15	CASSPNIDRSDEQYF	TGTGCCAGCAGCCCGAATATAGACAGGAGCGACGAGCAGTACTTC
NA	TRBV19	NA	TRBJ2-7	15	CASSTRTVVSYEQYF	TGTGCCAGTAGTACCAGGACTGTTGTGTCCTACGAGCAGTACTTC
NA	TRBV6-5	NA	TRBJ1-1	12	CASSYYRREAFF	TGTGCCAGCAGTTACTACAGGCGTGAAGCTTTCTTT
NA	TRBV2	NA	TRBJ1-5	14	CASSVAGSNQPQHF	TGTGCCAGCAGTGTCGCGGGGAGCAATCAGCCCCAGCATTTT
TRBD1	TRBV6-1	NA	TRBJ2-7	14	CASSEDRGWYEQYF	TGTGCCAGCAGTGAGGACAGGGGGTGGTACGAGCAGTACTTC
NA	TRBV6-6	NA	TRBJ2-6	15	CASSPRATGANVLTF	TGTGCCAGCAGTCCCAGGGCGACTGGGGCCAACGTCCTGACTTTC
TRBD1	TRBV6-1	NA	TRBJ2-7	15	CASSEGGTGFYEQYF	TGTGCCAGCAGTGAAGGCGGGACAGGGTTCTACGAGCAGTACTTC
TRBD2	TRBV28	once	TRBJ2-1	16	CASSSLAGGPHNEQFF	TGTGCCAGCAGTTCGCTAGCGGGGGGGCCGCACAATGAGCAGTTCTTC
TRBD1	TRBV19	NA	TRBJ2-3	16	CASSIRGQEHTDTQYF	TGTGCCAGTAGTATCCGTGGACAGGAACACACAGATACGCAGTATTTT
NA	TRBV13	NA	TRBJ1-1	14	CASSLTGGRTEAFF	TGTGCCAGCAGCCTGACCGGGGGTCGGACTGAAGCTTTCTTT
NA	TRBV18	NA	TRBJ1-4	17	CASSPLTSGQIDEKLFF	TGTGCCAGCTCACCTCTGACCTCCGGACAGATCGATGAAAAACTGTTTTTT
TRBD1	TRBV5-1	NA	TRBJ2-2	15	CASSQDRESTGELFF	TGCGCCAGCAGCCAGGACAGGGAAAGCACCGGGGAGCTGTTTTTT
TRBD2	TRBV19	NA	TRBJ2-2	16	CASSIRLAGGVGELFF	TGTGCCAGTAGTATCCGACTAGCGGGGGGTGTCGGGGAGCTGTTTTTT
TRBD1	TRBV6-5	NA	TRBJ1-1	15	CASSKTTGEISEAFF	TGTGCCAGCAGTAAGACGACAGGGGAAATTAGTGAAGCTTTCTTT
NA	TRBV7-2	few	TRBJ2-3	16	CASSLIPQTSTDTQYF	TGTGCCAGCAGCTTAATTCCCCAGACTAGCACAGATACGCAGTATTTT
TRBD2	TRBV7-6	few	TRBJ2-7	15	CASSLASGGTYEQYF	TGTGCCAGCAGCTTAGCTAGCGGGGGGACCTACGAGCAGTACTTC
NA	TRBV7-5	NA	TRBJ1-5	17	CVRSPPPTLYSNQPQHF	TGTGTCAGAAGCCCCCCCCCGACACTTTATAGCAATCAGCCCCAGCATTTT
NA	TRBV7-8	NA	TRBJ2-2	16	CASSATLGAPGGELFF	TGTGCCAGCAGCGCAACGCTGGGGGCGCCCGGCGGGGAGCTGTTTTTT
NA	TRBV7-6	NA	TRBJ2-1	14	CASSPQQGGNEQFF	TGTGCCAGCAGCCCCCAGCAGGGTGGCAATGAGCAGTTCTTC
TRBD1	TRBV4-1	once	TRBJ2-7	15	CASSREPGGAYEQYF	TGCGCCAGCAGCCGGGAGCCAGGGGGCGCCTACGAGCAGTACTTC
TRBD1	TRBV6-5	NA	TRBJ2-2	15	CASSRGQGAGGELFF	TGTGCCAGCAGCAGGGGACAGGGGGCGGGCGGGGAGCTGTTTTTT
NA	TRBV5-1	NA	TRBJ1-1	15	CASSPGTSVNTEAFF	TGCGCCAGCAGCCCTGGGACTTCTGTGAACACTGAAGCTTTCTTT
TRBD1	TRBV10-1	NA	TRBJ2-1	17	CASASRDRDIPYNEQFF	TGCGCCAGCGCGTCCCGGGACAGGGATATACCCTACAATGAGCAGTTCTTC
NA	TRBV11-2	NA	TRBJ2-3	14	CASSTPKSTDTQYF	TGTGCCAGCAGCACTCCTAAGAGCACAGATACGCAGTATTTT
NA	TRBV25-1	NA	TRBJ1-2	12	CASSETRTGYTF	TGTGCCAGCAGTGAAACTAGGACCGGCTACACCTTC
TRBD1	TRBV9	NA	TRBJ2-7	16	CASSVGTGGPPYEQYF	TGTGCCAGCAGCGTAGGGACAGGGGGCCCTCCCTACGAGCAGTACTTC
TRBD1	TRBV6-6	NA	TRBJ2-3	16	CASSRGTGAGTDTQYF	TGTGCCAGCAGTAGGGGGACAGGGGCCGGAACAGATACGCAGTATTTT
TRBD2	TRBV19	NA	TRBJ2-1	15	CASSRTSGDYNEQFF	TGTGCCAGTTCCCGGACTAGCGGGGACTACAATGAGCAGTTCTTC